Listed here is a single TCR beta chain. This clonotype was counted a few times. Its antigen is still unknown. Base qualities are not provided; no much larger clone lies one nucleotide away. Library prep was done by multiplex PCR. TCRdb records Illumina HiSeq 4000 as the sequencer. iRepertoire HTBI primers and Arm-PCR amplification of CDR3 regions were used to construct TCR beta libraries. Before sequencing, the PCR products went through gel purification. In the original analysis: Gene usage analysis of CDR3 amino acid clonotypes relied on the approximately 60 TRBV and 15 or so TRBJ segments identified across samples. Filtered high-quality paired reads were merged into contigs using COPE and FqMerger. BLAST was used to align contigs to IMGT TRBV, TRBD and TRBJ reference genes, with CDR3 defined following IMGT. Highly expanded clones were defined as clonotypes with a frequency above 0.1%. Shannon entropy was used to measure repertoire diversity, and the Gini coefficient was used to measure V-J evenness. Public clonotypes were defined as clonotypes shared by more than one individual. TCRdb reprocessed the public reads (quality trimming at Q25 with fastp, clone calling with MiXCR) and kept in-frame beta chains. Each entry merges the rows of one CDR3 protein and shows their most common DNA and genes. TCRdb, not the authors, supplied the V and J calls. The sample has 700,000 or so distinct CDR3 sequences on record, around 30% of them singletons. Clones ranked in the top ten supply roughly 40% of the sample.

The time point tag for this specimen amounts to: persistent/refractory GD, antithyroid drugs over 5 years with positive TRAb. RNA was extracted from PBMCs in TRIzol for both TCR sequencing and RNA sequencing. The diagnosis of Graves' disease followed American Thyroid Association guidelines. Patients for the study were recruited at an endocrinology department in Xi'an, China. Each patient gave roughly 10 milliliters of peripheral blood, collected in an EDTA anticoagulant tube. Ficoll Paque Plus density gradient separation was used to isolate PBMCs, and no additional T cell sorting was done. An Agilent 2100 Bioanalyzer and agarose gel were used to check RNA quality, while a NanoDrop 2000 measured RNA concentration. V lost 0 bases and J lost 0 bases, and the count of bases not matched to a germline gene is 17. CDR1 MGHDK and CDR2 SYGVNS are derived from the germline V gene. The CDR3 measures 21 amino acids from cysteine to phenylalanine. Just the 63-base CDR3 DNA is kept, in frame starting at base 1.

The sample belongs to a study of regulatory T cells in long-lasting Graves disease (dated by TCRdb to the early 2020s). Notes on the research overall: Persistent Graves' disease was defined as antithyroid drug treatment for over 5 years with persistently positive TSH receptor autoantibodies. Peripheral blood TCR sequencing and RNA sequencing compared persistent Graves' disease patients with newly diagnosed Graves' disease patients. The study took place in China and was registered as a clinical trial. A total of some 35 samples underwent TCR sequencing: about 13 from persistent and roughly 20 from newly diagnosed Graves' disease patients. On average, persistent Graves' disease patients in the clinical cohort had been on antithyroid drugs for approximately 10 years.

General study outcomes and caveats: Persistent Graves' disease patients showed lower TCR Shannon entropy and fewer highly expanded clones than newly diagnosed patients, suggesting clonal expansion. Only peripheral blood was studied, because thyroid tissue, the primary lesion, was inaccessible. More public clonotypes were shared among persistent patients (roughly 2,900) than among newly diagnosed patients (approximately 1,000). Preferential use of TRBV28, TRBJ1-2 and TRBJ2-5 was observed in persistent disease, whereas TRBV20-1 and TRBJ2-1 were favored in newly diagnosed disease. Sequencing and analysis were limited to the TCR beta chain. The small sample size was acknowledged by the authors as a limitation that may reduce accuracy.

This TCR derives from a female donor with Graves disease. The rearrangement joined TRBV25-1 to TRBJ1-5; 7 bases in the middle match TRBD1. The specimen was peripheral blood mononuclear cells (PBMCs), collected when the disease was refractory, from a patient treated with antithyroid drugs. The sequenced DNA: TGTGCCAGCAGTGAATATAAACCCCACAGGGGAAGGGCGGGTAGCAATCAGCCCCAGCATTTT. This gives the protein CASSEYKPHRGRAGSNQPQHF.